Below are 4 T cell receptor beta chains sequenced from a single sample in a study of blood T cell repertoires in COVID-19 (dated by TCRdb to 2020 to 2022). The protocol used for the library was the immunoSEQ multiplex PCR assay. Drawn from immuneACCESS, this table holds only the in-frame rearrangements with V and J called that TCRdb kept. Clones are partly lost; checked studies trace under half to an unresolved V gene and leave the rest unexplained. Counted in this sample were 250,000 to 350,000 clones; approximately 86% of them appeared once. The top ten clones comprise around 0.9% of the sample. The sequencing input was PBMCs or T cells enriched from blood (not recorded which). The receptors were gathered from a woman in her 30s who had recovered from COVID-19.

The chain couples TRBV3-1 (or the pseudogene TRBV3-2) to TRBJ2-1; 11 bases fit TRBD2. V was pared by 4 bases and J by 4 bases, with 3 bases of the junction left unmatched. The CDR3 contains 15 residues. Per the germline V gene, CDR1 is LGHDT and CDR2 is YNNKEL (reference sequence). The CDR3 DNA sequence: TGTGCCAGCAGCCCACTAGCGGGAGCGTACAATGAGCAGTTCTTC. Residues: CASSPLAGAYNEQFF.

The chain has TRBV24-1 and TRBJ2-1; D is unresolved. Trimming took off 5 bases at V and 7 bases at J, with 11 bases between the two ends. The CDR3 has 13 amino acids. Germline V lookup: CDR1 KGHDR, CDR2 SFDVKD. DNA of the CDR3: TGTGCCACCAGTGCCCGAAGTCAGAATGAGCAGTTCTTC. The encoded protein is CATSARSQNEQFF.

This chain joins TRBV9 and TRBJ1-1, with 7 bases fitting TRBD1. Trimming cost V 0 bases and J 10 bases; bases outside gene matches: 9. Germline lookup yields CDR1 SGDLS and CDR2 YYNGEE. This CDR3 is 14 amino acids long. Here the CDR3 reads CASSVVSRAGGAFF. The CDR3 bases are TGTGCCAGCAGCGTAGTGAGTAGGGCAGGGGGAGCTTTCTTT.

This chain connects TRBV4-3 to TRBJ1-2; 7 bases fit TRBD1. Germline-derived CDR1 and CDR2 are LGHNA and YSLEER. The V segment lost 0 bases and the J segment 5 bases; nucleotides outside the gene matches: 3. The CDR3 length is 14 residues. The DNA for the CDR3 is TGCGCCAGCAGCCAAGACGCGGACAGGTATGGCTACACCTTC. It specifies CASSQDADRYGYTF.